This T cell receptor beta chain stems from a study of long-term antiretroviral therapy in people with HIV. Study-level points and caveats: HIV repertoires showed narrower CDR3 length ranges than controls.

The immunoSEQ assay was v3.0, run at survey level. Per-sample targets for sequencing were about 40,000-50,000 T-cell genomes. Profiling relied on immunoSEQ multiplex PCR, and the TCRdb table lists in-frame clones only, not all of them. The table records fewer than 20,000 clones, 79% of them present only once. About this clone: The antigen is unknown.

This sequence originates from a man aged 30-40 years with HIV. The sample consisted of unsorted PBMCs, taken at the start of antiretroviral therapy.

Written as DNA, the CDR3 is TGTGCCAGTAGTCCGACAGGGGGAAACTATGGCTACACCTTC. Translated, it gives CASSPTGGNYGYTF. This sequence joins TRBV19 and TRBJ1-2; 9 nucleotides align to TRBD1. V was clipped by 5 bases and J by 2 bases; unmatched bases: 3. There are 14 residues in the CDR3. The germline CDR1 and CDR2 sequences are LNHDA and SQIVND (reference sequence). Full variable domain (outside the CDR3, taken from reference TRBV19 and TRBJ1-2): DGGITQSPKYLFRKEGQNVTLSCEQNLNHDAMYWYRQDPGQGLRLIYYSQIVNDFQKGDIAEGYSVSREKKESFPLTVTSAQKNPTAFYLCASSPTGGNYGYTFGSGTRLTVV.